This T cell receptor beta chain was identified during a study of Graves' ophthalmopathy and Graves' hyperthyroidism. As the template, RNA transcripts were used to amplify TCR beta CDR3 regions. The workflow started with a first-round RT-PCR run with HTBI primers and then moved on to a second-round multiplex PCR. TCRdb reprocessed the multiplex PCR reads with MiXCR, giving one entry per CDR3 protein. The sample has hundreds of thousands of distinct CDR3 sequences, under 50% seen once; the top ten hold over 2.5%. Disease in donors with ophthalmopathy had moderate-to-severe activity, CAS ≥3, NOSPECS ≥4 and under 3 months' duration. This clonotype was found a few times. The target antigen is unknown. Study results and caveats: The model predicted progression of ophthalmopathy with a sensitivity of roughly 70%, and its specificity was around 72%. Thyroid clonotypes that were expanded above 0.001 frequency mostly also appeared in blood.

Per the germline V gene, CDR1 is SGHDN and CDR2 is FVKESK. The length of the CDR3 is 16 residues. The ends were cut back, 8 bases at V and 4 bases at J, with 23 bases in the middle. The chain has TRBV14 and TRBJ1-2, with D hard to call. This clonotype originated in an adult man with Graves' ophthalmopathy. The sequenced sample was peripheral blood. CDR3 protein: CASSPPGQSPVYGYTF. In nucleotides, the CDR3 is TGTGCCAGCTCACCACCGGGCCAAAGTCCCGTCTATGGCTACACCTTC.